This TCR beta chain is drawn from a study of molecular identifiers for immune sequencing clone quantification. The wider study: Five portions were made in replicates from RNA of approximately 22,000 or 94,000 naive CD8 cells, and four underwent sequencing. Study conclusions and caveats: Clones with over 20 RNA copies captured over 99% of effector molecules but under 1% of naive ones.

This CDR3 contains 13 residues. J lost 12 bases, V lost 1 base, and 5 bases had no gene match. Germline CDR1 reads LGHNA; CDR2 reads YSLEER. Notes on this clonotype: Its specificity is not known.

Naive CD8 libraries came from about 20,000 to 1,000,000 sorted cells with 10%, 30% or 50% RNA. TCRdb redid the calling of the PCR reads with MiXCR, one entry per CDR3 protein. In the table there are more than 250,000 distinct CDR3 sequences, around a fifth of which are singletons. V and J are TRBV4-3 and TRBJ2-1; 8 positions agree with TRBD1. Material for sequencing was naive CD8+ T cells from blood, with Jurkat cell RNA spiked in. Subset reported: FACS-sorted CD8+CD4-CCR7+CD45RA+ naive T cells. The sequence came from a human donor in good health. Some libraries in this study had Jurkat cell RNA spiked in. CDR3 coding DNA: TGCGCCAGCAGCCAAGGATCAGGGGGCTCGCAGTTCTTC. Encoded protein: CASSQGSGGSQFF.